A selection of T cell receptor beta chains follows, all from one sample in a study of cytomegalovirus exposure and HLA in healthy donors. Sequencing was performed with immunoSEQ multiplex PCR; in TCRdb, only in-frame clones are kept and a portion is missing. The sample consists of 100,000 to 150,000 clones, around nine tenths of them appearing once. Sequenced: PBMCs. The receptor source for this set is a woman between 18 and 29 years old in good health and CMV-seronegative. Both conserved end residues are trimmed from each CDR3. The D gene is left open where the match is weak.

>TRBV28|.
ASSSSSTDTQY
>TRBV28|.
ASSSGQLKPGYT
>TRBV15|TRBD1
ATSRDLGQGREKLF
>TRBV30|TRBD1
AWSVGTGSYEQY
>TRBV19|TRBD1
ASSIDVETGGYEQY
>TRBV5-4|.
ASSLEQHNEQF
>TRBV5-1|TRBD1
ASRKQAGDRGPGEQY
>TRBV4-2|.
ASSQDGGGPGGNTIY
>TRBV13|.
ASSLSARRSIGELF
>TRBV6-6|TRBD2
ASSYRLAGPYEQY
>TRBV18|TRBD2
ASSPLGLAGDEQY
>TRBV5-8|TRBD1
ASSAGQGTLDYGYT
>TRBV29-1|TRBD2
SVELLGTRRSTDTQY
>TRBV5-5|TRBD1
ASSHETGAYEKLF
>TRBV5-5|TRBD1
ASSGSGRAGGEQY
>TRBV7-6|.
ASSLGQVPRTDTQY
>TRBV2|TRBD1
ASREGTAAPGELF
>TRBV2|TRBD1
ASTDPYGTGSDTQY
>TRBV4-3|.
ASSQASTGHLFYEQY
>TRBV30|TRBD1
AWSFRGQIKKLF
>TRBV7-9|TRBD1
ASSLGTGTNTEAF
>TRBV18|TRBD1
ASSRGTGFPEQY
>TRBV1|.
TSSQGGQGSPSYEQY
>TRBV29-1|.
SVEEAGALSYEQY
>TRBV19|.
ASSISGITGELF